This TCR beta chain is from a study of blood T cell repertoires in COVID-19 (dated by TCRdb to the early 2020s). Background on the whole study: Samples covering the acute and convalescent phases of COVID-19 were provided by collaborators in the United States, Italy and Spain. The material from the prospective study consisted of cDNA or gDNA derived from T cells, B-cell-depleted T cells, or PBMCs. The dataset comprised deeply sampled blood TCRbeta repertoires from subjects exposed to, actively infected with, or recovered from COVID-19. A freely available public database, intended as a resource for researchers studying the immune response to SARS-CoV-2, is where the repertoires were released. Samples were obtained from the ongoing ImmuneRACE study (first 160 participants) and from over 1,000 subjects provided by 6 global collaborators. A de-identified subject ID, COVID-19 status, age in years and sex were almost always included in the sample metadata. Where HLA class I and class II types were available, the types were taken from metadata supplied by the sample provider, not from assay-based typing.

Participants in the prospective study were aged about 18 to 95 years, lived in 20 to 25 United States geographic areas, and enrolled through a virtual design. Cohort assignment in the prospective study relied on participant-reported clinical history from a screening survey and a study questionnaire. For ImmuneRACE Cohort 3, a participant was defined as recovered based on two consecutive negative NP/OP PCR tests, clearance by a healthcare professional, or resolution of symptoms. In the prospective study, whole blood, serum and a nasopharyngeal or oropharyngeal swab were collected from each participant by mobile phlebotomists. Additional blood draws and questionnaires over an approximately 2-month period could optionally be provided by prospective study participants. Before DNA extraction, blood samples from the prospective study were shipped at room temperature or frozen. TCRbeta CDR3 regions were amplified from genomic DNA by means of the immunoSEQ Assay, a bias-controlled multiplex PCR. In the original analysis: The number of nucleated cells in each sample was estimated by amplification of reference gene primers within the assay. To quantify the absolute abundance of each unique TCRbeta CDR3 rearrangement, sequence reads were collapsed and filtered. For each sample, productive Simpson clonality was calculated by taking the square root of Simpson's diversity index across productive rearrangements. As stored in TCRdb, this immuneACCESS dataset retains in-frame rearrangements with V and J assigned. A fraction of the clones does not appear; measured against another copy, unresolved V genes explain less than half of the discrepancy, and the remainder lacks a known reason. The DNA was the basis for D and trimming; V, J and clone size are from that table. The sample table holds about 140,000 clones, of which roughly 79% were seen once. The ten largest clones capture around 3% of the sample.

Counted from cysteine to phenylalanine, this CDR3 has 15 amino acids. Only the CDR3 DNA is retained, 45 bases long and in frame from the first base. After removal of 6 bases from V and 5 bases from J, the junction retains 6 bases not matched to a gene. CDR1 and CDR2 were assigned from the germline V gene as SGHAT and FQNNGV. This clone was picked up one time. It has no known antigen specificity. The input lacks base qualities; no much larger clone sits a single base away. General conclusions and limits of the study: Clinical and demographic metadata were provided uncurated, with the amount varying by source and participant.

Sequencing was done on a sample of PBMCs or T cells enriched from blood (not recorded which). The chain uses TRBV11-2 and TRBJ2-5; 13 central nucleotides agree with TRBD2. The receptor's source is a woman between 45 and 60 years old who had recovered from COVID-19. DNA sequence: TGTGCCAGCAGTTTGGGACTAGCGGGGTGGGAGACCCAGTACTTC. Its protein reads: CASSLGLAGWETQYF.